Sequencing of this T cell receptor (beta chain) was carried out in a study of identical twins. Details on this clonotype: The antigen is not known.

General study findings and limits: Cord blood beta clonotypes that were abundant carried fewer insertions, and memory repertoires showed no such trend.

TCRdb independently ran MiXCR on the 5' RACE reads; one entry per CDR3 protein. The repertoire has roughly 720,000 distinct CDR3 sequences, about 20% of them found once; the top ten carry less than 15%. Germline V gene lookup returns CDR1 SGHTA and CDR2 FQGNSA. V dropped 2 bases and J dropped 6 bases, with 14 bases sitting between them. The CDR3 loop spans 15 amino acids. Only healthy Caucasians were enrolled as donors. These data were likewise used in another study, on T cells expressing NK-cell markers.

The chain carries TRBV7-2 and TRBJ2-1; TRBD2 might be the D (6 bases). The sequencing sample was made of PBMCs. This clonotype was obtained from a woman under 30 in good health. CDR3 protein: CASSLLLVGGNEQFF. For the CDR3, the DNA is TGTGCCAGCAGCTTATTACTAGTGGGGGGCAATGAGCAGTTCTTC.